A single T cell receptor beta chain is shown here with its context. The antigen is not known. With V trimmed by 3 bases and J by 7 bases, 4 bases remained unmatched. This CDR3 has 13 amino acids. The V gene's germline CDR1 is MNHNS and CDR2 SASEGT. Donors were nominally healthy when sampled, though unrecorded immune exposures were likely. The sample belongs to a study of cytomegalovirus exposure and HLA in healthy donors. General study points: 164 TCR beta chains were listed as cytomegalovirus-associated.

PCR employed 60 Vbeta and 13 Jbeta primers. The data were produced by immunoSEQ multiplex PCR, yet TCRdb's version contains in-frame clones alone and is incomplete. The sample includes 70,000 to 100,000 clones, roughly 60% of them seen just once. Sequences were obtained from PBMCs. The V call is TRBV6-1, the J call TRBJ1-2; 8 bases are a match to TRBD1. This sequence was found in a woman aged 45 to 65 in good health and CMV-seropositive. The DNA for the CDR3 is TGTGCCAGCAGTGACAGGGGGCTTCGTGGCTACACCTTC. Translating it yields CASSDRGLRGYTF.